This TCR beta chain was observed in a study of cytomegalovirus exposure and HLA in healthy donors. The CDR3 extends over 15 amino acids. Germline loops: CDR1 SNHLY, CDR2 FYNNEI. J gave up 2 bases and V 6 bases, and 7 bases lay outside the gene matches. Researchers ran the PCR with 60 Vbeta and 13 Jbeta primers. The table came from immunoSEQ multiplex PCR; TCRdb's copy has only in-frame clones and leaves some out. Of approximately 110,000 clones in the sample, around two thirds were seen once. The receptor comes from a man aged 55-75 years in good health and CMV-seropositive. V gene TRBV2 combines with J gene TRBJ1-5, with 7 bases aligning to TRBD1. The sample comprised PBMCs. This chain's CDR3 is CASSGDREGNQPQHF. CDR3 nucleotide sequence: TGTGCCAGCAGCGGTGACAGGGAGGGCAATCAGCCCCAGCATTTT.